What follows are 20 T cell receptor beta chains derived from one specimen sequenced in a study of blood T cells in healthy people across ages. With a J-beta primer mix and a sample-barcoded 5' primer, a second PCR ran roughly 6 to 11 cycles. MiXCR, applied by TCRdb to the 5' RACE reads, yields one record per CDR3 protein. The sample has 1.5 million to 2 million distinct CDR3 sequences, 28% seen once. The sample was blood. The receptors shown here come from a woman in her twenties or thirties in good health.

This clonotype was observed a few times. A much larger clone sits a single nucleotide away, making a read error possible. This chain connects TRBV12-3 or TRBV12-4 to TRBJ1-5, with D uncertain. V was trimmed by 3 bases and J by 3 bases, leaving 6 bases between them. This CDR3 has 13 residues. The chain's CDR3 is CASSFTANQPQHF. The CDR3 nucleotides are TGTGCCAGCAGTTTTACAGCCAATCAGCCCCAGCATTTT.

The chain couples TRBV6-5 to TRBJ2-1, with D possibly being TRBD2 (7 bases). The germline V gene encodes CDR1 MNHEY and CDR2 SVGAGI. The V gene lost 8 bases and the J gene lost 0 bases, with 17 bases spanning the gap. The CDR3 extends over 16 amino acids. CDR3 bases: TGTGCCAGCTCCTTAAAGGGGGGGAGCTCCTACAATGAGCAGTTCTTC. It encodes CASSLKGGSSYNEQFF.

V usage is TRBV9 and J usage is TRBJ2-2, with D maybe TRBD1 (6 bases). Germline loops: CDR1 SGDLS, CDR2 YYNGEE. This CDR3 spans 16 amino acids. The ends were cut back, 0 bases at V and 3 bases at J, with 12 bases in the middle. CDR3 protein: CASSVAGQGYTGELFF. CDR3 DNA sequence: TGTGCCAGCAGCGTAGCTGGCCAGGGGTACACCGGGGAGCTGTTTTTT. Drawing the rest from reference TRBV9 and TRBJ2-2, the complete variable domain is DSGVTQTPKHLITATGQRVTLRCSPRSGDLSVYWYQQSLDQGLQFLIQYYNGEERAKGNILERFSAQQFPDLHSELNLSSLELGDSALYFCASSVAGQGYTGELFFGEGSRLTVL.

In its sample, this clonotype was seen a few times. Being one base from a much bigger clone, this may be a read error. The chain carries TRBV5-1 and TRBJ2-7; a possible D gene is TRBD1 (5 bases). Germline V gene lookup returns CDR1 SGHRS and CDR2 YFSETQ. This CDR3 has 11 amino acids. With 5 bases removed from V and 3 bases from J, the gap between germline ends came to 6 bases. CDR3 in DNA: TGCGCCAGCAGGGACATCTACGAGCAGTACTTC. This sequence encodes CASRDIYEQYF.

CDR3 sequence reads: CASSVDGHEQYF. CDR3 nucleotides: TGTGCCAGCAGCGTAGACGGGCACGAGCAGTACTTC. This rearrangement joins TRBV9 to TRBJ2-4; D is unresolved. The J call may be in error: the DNA end matches TRBJ2-7 better. In germline, CDR1 is SGDLS, CDR2 YYNGEE. The CDR3 is 12 residues long.

The J gene is TRBJ1-2, the V gene TRBV20-1, with D tentatively TRBD1 (6 bases). The CDR3 extends over 13 amino acids. The V gene's germline CDR1 is DFQATT and CDR2 SNEGSKA (reference sequence). The CDR3 DNA is TGCAGGGGGGCCGGGACGGGAGACTATGGCTACACCTTC. Protein product: CRGAGTGDYGYTF.

This clonotype was seen only a few times. This chain joins TRBV7-2 and TRBJ2-1; TRBD1 matches 7 bases. CDR1 is SGHTA, CDR2 FQGNSA, per germline. The CDR3 runs 15 residues. V trimming: 5 bases; J trimming: 8 bases; junction bases outside the gene matches: 12. This CDR3 reads CASSKDRTPNDEQFF. The CDR3 nucleotides read TGTGCCAGCAGCAAGGACAGGACTCCCAACGATGAGCAGTTCTTC.

The chain couples TRBV10-1 to TRBJ2-7; D tentatively reads TRBD1 or TRBD2 (5 bases each). From germline, CDR1 is WNHNN and CDR2 SYGVQD (reference sequence). The V end was cut by 3 bases, the J end by 4 bases, with 13 bases between. The length of the CDR3 is 14 residues. The CDR3 loop reads CASSERGKGYEQYF. The CDR3 region has the DNA TGCGCCAGCAGTGAACGGGGCAAGGGGTACGAGCAGTACTTC.

This clonotype came up a few times. The genes are TRBV20-1 and TRBJ2-1; 10 bases align to TRBD2. Germline V gene lookup returns CDR1 DFQATT and CDR2 SNEGSKA (reference sequence). The V segment lost 0 bases and the J segment 5 bases; nucleotides outside the gene matches: 7. The CDR3 spans 16 residues. The CDR3 sequence: CSARESPAGGDNEQFF. Written as DNA, the CDR3 is TGCAGTGCTAGAGAATCCCCAGCGGGAGGGGACAATGAGCAGTTCTTC.

The V gene is TRBV12-3 or TRBV12-4, the J gene TRBJ1-6; perhaps TRBD1 as D (6 bases). This CDR3 is built from 17 residues. V was cut by 6 bases and J by 0 bases, with 15 bases left in between. The CDR3 sequence: CASRRSGQSSYNSPLHF. CDR3 nucleotide sequence: TGTGCCAGCAGGCGCTCCGGACAGAGCTCCTATAATTCACCCCTCCACTTT.

This clonotype was counted only a few times. V gene TRBV24-1 combines with J gene TRBJ2-5; the D is unclear. The germline V gene has CDR1 KGHDR and CDR2 SFDVKD. Trimming left V 6 bases short and J 11 bases short, with 18 bases between. This CDR3 is 13 amino acids long. CDR3 coding DNA: TGTGCCACCAGTACGAACATCGGAAATGAGCAGTACTTC. It yields the protein CATSTNIGNEQYF.

V usage is TRBV7-9 and J usage is TRBJ1-5; TRBD1 is a possible D gene (6 bases). The germline V and J ends were trimmed by 3 bases and 5 bases, with 14 bases remaining between them. The CDR3 extends over 15 amino acids. Per germline, CDR1 SEHNR and CDR2 FQNEAQ (reference sequence). The CDR3 DNA is TGTGCCAGCAGCTTGGGGGACACCGTGGATCAGCCCCAGCATTTT. It translates to CASSLGDTVDQPQHF.

CDR3 nucleotides: TGCAGCGTTGATATGGACAGACCCTATGGCTACACCTTC. This encodes CSVDMDRPYGYTF. V and J are TRBV29-1 and TRBJ1-2, with D maybe TRBD1 (6 bases). The V end lost 3 bases, the J end lost 4 bases, and 12 bases lay between the germline ends. Germline CDR1 and CDR2: SQVTM and ANQGSEA. The CDR3 has 13 residues.

This clonotype was found many times. CDR3 sequence: CASSLGTATYGYTF. CDR3 nucleotides: TGTGCCAGCAGCTTAGGAACAGCAACCTATGGCTACACCTTC. The chain uses TRBV7-9 and TRBJ1-2; D is undetermined. This CDR3 spans 14 amino acids. The germline V gene has CDR1 SEHNR and CDR2 FQNEAQ (reference sequence). Trimming took 1 base from V and 4 from J, leaving 10 bases between them.

This clonotype appeared many times. V gene TRBV5-1 combines with J gene TRBJ2-5; perhaps TRBD1 as D (6 bases). The V and J ends lost 3 bases and 5 bases respectively, with 14 bases between them. Germline V gene sequence: CDR1 SGHRS, CDR2 YFSETQ. This CDR3 region has 14 residues. Here the CDR3 DNA reads TGCGCCAGCAGCTCAAGGGACGACAGGGAGACCCAGTACTTC. Translated, it gives CASSSRDDRETQYF.

This chain connects TRBV5-1 to TRBJ2-1, with D perhaps TRBD1 (7 bases). Deletions cut 2 bases from V and 4 bases from J, with 16 bases between. Germline V gives CDR1 SGHRS, CDR2 YFSETQ. The CDR3 is 16 residues long. The CDR3 here is CASSFSGGKAYNEQFF. CDR3 nucleotide sequence: TGCGCCAGCAGCTTTTCAGGGGGGAAGGCGTACAATGAGCAGTTCTTC.

This clonotype was counted a few times. The V and J genes are TRBV12-3 or TRBV12-4 and TRBJ2-7, with 8 positions matching TRBD1. The CDR3 has 16 amino acids. After removal of 4 bases from V and 1 base from J, the junction contained 9 bases not matched to a gene. CDR3: CASSSKPGQDSYEQYF. In nucleotides, the CDR3 is TGTGCCAGCAGTTCCAAACCGGGACAGGATTCCTACGAGCAGTACTTC.

This clonotype has more than one count but fewer than ten. The gene calls are TRBV5-1 and TRBJ2-3, with D unclear. Trimming took 6 bases from V and 0 from J, leaving 17 bases between them. Germline V gene sequence: CDR1 SGHRS, CDR2 YFSETQ. The CDR3 length is 16 residues. As DNA, the CDR3 is TGCGCCAGCAAAAGATGGACGGCCTCTAGCACAGATACGCAGTATTTT. Encoded protein: CASKRWTASSTDTQYF.

Comment on this clonotype: With a much larger clone just one base away, this may be a read error. The chain is built from TRBV28 and TRBJ2-4; the D gene is possibly TRBD2 (6 bases). Germline CDR1 and CDR2: MDHEN and SYDVKM. CDR3 length: 15 amino acids. CDR3 region: CANSPTGTGGNIQYF. The CDR3 region has the DNA TGTGCCAACAGTCCCACCGGGACCGGGGGAAACATTCAGTACTTC.

Of note for this clonotype: A read error is possible here, since a much larger clone lies one base away. V is TRBV20-1 and J is TRBJ2-5; 9 nucleotides match TRBD2. The J call may not be correct, given that the DNA end is closer to TRBJ2-1. The germline V gene has CDR1 DFQATT and CDR2 SNEGSKA (reference sequence). The CDR3 loop spans 14 amino acids. DNA of the CDR3: TGCAGTGCTCCCGAGACTAGCGGTAAAGAGACCCAGTTCTTC. This gives the protein CSAPETSGKETQFF.